Each of the 15 T cell receptor beta chains below was sequenced from the same sample in a study of blood T cells in healthy people across ages. With a J-beta primer mix and a sample-barcoded 5' primer, a second PCR ran 7 to 11 cycles. MiXCR, applied by TCRdb to the 5' RACE reads, yields one record per CDR3 protein. The data show more than 700,000 distinct CDR3 sequences, with 35% to 50% seen just once and roughly 18% held by the top ten. Sequenced sample: blood. The receptors stem from an elderly man in good health.

The rearrangement links TRBV6-6 to TRBJ2-7; D is unclear. The V gene lost 6 bases and the J gene lost 5 bases, with 11 bases spanning the gap. CDR1 and CDR2 (germline): MNHNY, SVGAGI (reference sequence). The CDR3 contains 12 residues. CDR3 DNA sequence: TGTGCCAGCAGCCCTAACCGGGACGAGCAGTACTTC. Amino acids: CASSPNRDEQYF.

This sequence joins TRBV7-9 and TRBJ1-1; D is ambiguous. Germline loops: CDR1 SEHNR, CDR2 FQNEAQ (reference sequence). V gave up 5 bases and J gave up 5 bases, with 15 bases separating them. The CDR3 covers 14 residues. CDR3 sequence: CASSVVMGRTEAFF. The CDR3 DNA is TGTGCCAGCAGCGTAGTAATGGGAAGGACTGAAGCTTTCTTT.

The chain couples TRBV28 to TRBJ1-6, with no clear D. V gave up 7 bases and J gave up 10 bases, with 11 bases separating them. Germline V gene data show CDR1 as MDHEN and CDR2 as SYDVKM. The CDR3 totals 12 residues. The CDR3, as DNA: TGTGCCAGCATTACTGGGGTGTCACCCCTCCACTTT. Its protein is CASITGVSPLHF.

This clonotype was seen only a few times. The chain is built from TRBV29-1 and TRBJ2-3, with 7 positions matching TRBD2. V trimming: 3 bases; J trimming: 3 bases; junction bases outside the gene matches: 6. Germline V gene sequence: CDR1 SQVTM, CDR2 ANQGSEA. The CDR3 has 14 residues. For the CDR3, the DNA is TGCAGCGTTGAGGCAGGGCGGGGGACAGATACGCAGTATTTT. Amino acids: CSVEAGRGTDTQYF.

A note on this clonotype: A much larger clone differs by one base, so this may be a read error. This chain uses TRBV28 with TRBJ2-7; D is possibly TRBD2 (6 bases). The CDR3 consists of 15 residues. V lost 5 bases to trimming and J lost 6 bases, with 20 bases between them. Per germline, CDR1 MDHEN and CDR2 SYDVKM. The CDR3 spells CASSPRLDRTCEQYF. The CDR3 coding sequence is TGTGCCAGCAGTCCTCGACTAGATCGGACCTGCGAGCAGTACTTC.

This chain joins TRBV30 and TRBJ2-1; the match to TRBD2 covers 8 bases. This CDR3 has 15 amino acids. Unmatched junction bases numbered 7, after V lost 2 bases and J lost 4 bases. Germline V gives CDR1 GTSNPN, CDR2 SVGIG (reference sequence). The CDR3 coding sequence is TGTGCCTGGAGTAGGGAGCTAGCGGGTTACAATGAGCAGTTCTTC. Protein product: CAWSRELAGYNEQFF.

This clonotype was seen a handful of times. The chain links TRBV7-3 to TRBJ2-7, with 7 bases that match TRBD2. CDR1 is SGHTA, CDR2 FQGTGA, per germline. The junction had 11 bases not matched to a gene; V was cut back by 2 bases and J by 7 bases. The CDR3 has 15 residues. CDR3 loop: CASSLVRRERDEQYF. CDR3 nucleotides: TGTGCCAGCAGCTTAGTTCGGCGGGAGCGGGATGAGCAGTACTTC. Filled out from reference TRBV7-3 and TRBJ2-7, the complete variable domain reads GAGVSQTPSNKVTEKGKYVELRCDPISGHTALYWYRQSLGQGPEFLIYFQGTGAADDSGLPNDRFFAVRPEGSVSTLKIQRTERGDSAVYLCASSLVRRERDEQYFGPGTRLTVT.

V and J are TRBV20-1 and TRBJ2-3; TRBD2 might be the D (5 bases). Trimming removed 6 bases from V and 0 bases from J, with 16 bases in between. Germline CDR1 DFQATT, CDR2 SNEGSKA (reference sequence). CDR3 length: 15 amino acids. Written as DNA, the CDR3 is TGCAGTGCCCAGGATGTAGGCGGGAGCACAGATACGCAGTATTTT. Its translation: CSAQDVGGSTDTQYF.

The chain links TRBV2 to TRBJ2-7; TRBD2 is a possible D gene (5 bases). V lost 6 bases to trimming and J lost 5 bases, with 14 bases between them. The V gene's germline CDR1 is SNHLY and CDR2 FYNNEI. The CDR3 has 13 amino acids. This CDR3 is CASRDLGRDEQYF. CDR3 DNA: TGTGCCAGCAGGGACTTGGGAAGGGACGAGCAGTACTTC.

The chain uses TRBV21-1 and TRBJ2-5; the table assigns TRBD1, which was not confirmed against the DNA. TRBV21-1 is given as a pseudogene. This CDR3 has 13 amino acids. The CDR3 reads CATPEANGETQYF. CDR3 DNA: TGTGCCACCCCTGAAGCAAACGGGGAGACCCAGTACTTC.

The gene calls are TRBV20-1 and TRBJ2-4; the D is unclear. Matching the DNA end better, TRBJ2-7 makes the J call doubtful. The CDR3 runs 14 residues. Germline assignment: CDR1 DFQATT and CDR2 SNEGSKA (reference sequence). In DNA form, the CDR3 reads TGCAGTGCTAGTCTCAGGCGTGGGGTCTACGAGCAGTACTTC. As protein: CSASLRRGVYEQYF.

This clonotype was counted only a few times. The rearrangement uses TRBV13 and TRBJ2-3; D not certain. V was trimmed by 5 bases and J by 3 bases, leaving 6 bases between them. The CDR3 extends over 12 amino acids. Germline CDR1 PRHDT, CDR2 FYEKMQ (reference sequence). CDR3 bases: TGTGCCAGCAGCCCCTGGACAGATACGCAGTATTTT. Translating it yields CASSPWTDTQYF.

The gene calls are TRBV12-3 or TRBV12-4 and TRBJ2-5; possible D gene TRBD2, 6 bases. The CDR3 has 13 residues. V lost 3 bases, J lost 11 bases, and 16 bases lay in between. In DNA, the CDR3 is TGTGCCAGCAGTTTGAAGGCGGGATGGGAGCAGTACTTC. It is translated as CASSLKAGWEQYF.

This sequence joins TRBV7-9 and TRBJ2-1; 7 bases agree with TRBD2. This CDR3 has 16 amino acids. The germline V gene encodes CDR1 SEHNR and CDR2 FQNEAQ (reference sequence). Trimming cost V 1 base and J 8 bases; bases outside gene matches: 11. The CDR3 nucleotides read TGTGCCAGCAGCTTAGTGGGAGGGAACGTAGTCCATGAGCAGTTCTTC. Its translation is CASSLVGGNVVHEQFF.

The gene calls are TRBV20-1 and TRBJ2-7, with D unresolved. The end of the DNA fits TRBJ2-5 better, so the J call may be wrong. The CDR3 covers 13 residues. In germline, CDR1 is DFQATT, CDR2 SNEGSKA (reference sequence). In DNA, the CDR3 is TGCAGTGTTCCTTTAAGGGTACAAGAGACCCAGTACTTC. Amino acid sequence: CSVPLRVQETQYF.